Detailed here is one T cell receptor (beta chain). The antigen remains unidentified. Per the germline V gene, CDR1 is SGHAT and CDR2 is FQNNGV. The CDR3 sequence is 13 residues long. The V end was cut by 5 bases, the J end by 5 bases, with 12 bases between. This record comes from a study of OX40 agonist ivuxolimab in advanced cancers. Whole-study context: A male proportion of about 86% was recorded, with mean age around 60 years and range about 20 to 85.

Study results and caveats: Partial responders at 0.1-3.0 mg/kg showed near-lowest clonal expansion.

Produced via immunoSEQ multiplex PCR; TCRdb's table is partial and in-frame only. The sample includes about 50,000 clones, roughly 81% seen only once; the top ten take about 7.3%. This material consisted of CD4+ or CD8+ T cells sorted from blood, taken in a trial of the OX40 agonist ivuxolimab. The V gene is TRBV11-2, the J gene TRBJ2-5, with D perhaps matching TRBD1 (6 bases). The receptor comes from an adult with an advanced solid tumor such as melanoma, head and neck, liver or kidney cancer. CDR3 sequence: CASSPGARETQYF. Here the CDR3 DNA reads TGTGCCAGCAGCCCAGGGGCTAGGGAGACCCAGTACTTC.